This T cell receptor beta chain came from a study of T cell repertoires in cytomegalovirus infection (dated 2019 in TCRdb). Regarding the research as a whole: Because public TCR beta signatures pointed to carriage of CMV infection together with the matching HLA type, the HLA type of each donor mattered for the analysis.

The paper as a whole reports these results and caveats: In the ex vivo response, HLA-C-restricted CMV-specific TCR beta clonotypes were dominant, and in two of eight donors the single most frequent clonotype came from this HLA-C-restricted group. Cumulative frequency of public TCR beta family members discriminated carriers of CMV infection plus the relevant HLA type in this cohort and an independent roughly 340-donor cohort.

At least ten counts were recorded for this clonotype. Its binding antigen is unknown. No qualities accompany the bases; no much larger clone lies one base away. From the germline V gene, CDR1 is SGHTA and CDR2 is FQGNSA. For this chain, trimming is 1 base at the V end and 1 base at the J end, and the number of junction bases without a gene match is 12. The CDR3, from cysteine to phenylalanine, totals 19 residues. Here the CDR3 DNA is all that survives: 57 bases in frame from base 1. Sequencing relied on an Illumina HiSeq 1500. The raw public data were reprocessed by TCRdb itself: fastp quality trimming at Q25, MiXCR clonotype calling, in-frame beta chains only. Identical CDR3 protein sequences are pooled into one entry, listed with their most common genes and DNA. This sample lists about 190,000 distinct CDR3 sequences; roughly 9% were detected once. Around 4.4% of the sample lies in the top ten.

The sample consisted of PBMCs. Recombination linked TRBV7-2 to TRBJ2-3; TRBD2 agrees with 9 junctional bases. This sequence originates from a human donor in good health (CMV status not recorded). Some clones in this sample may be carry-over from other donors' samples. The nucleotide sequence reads TGTGCCAGCAGCTTAGGTCTAGCGGGGCACACAAGACGCACAGATACGCAGTATTTT. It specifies CASSLGLAGHTRRTDTQYF.